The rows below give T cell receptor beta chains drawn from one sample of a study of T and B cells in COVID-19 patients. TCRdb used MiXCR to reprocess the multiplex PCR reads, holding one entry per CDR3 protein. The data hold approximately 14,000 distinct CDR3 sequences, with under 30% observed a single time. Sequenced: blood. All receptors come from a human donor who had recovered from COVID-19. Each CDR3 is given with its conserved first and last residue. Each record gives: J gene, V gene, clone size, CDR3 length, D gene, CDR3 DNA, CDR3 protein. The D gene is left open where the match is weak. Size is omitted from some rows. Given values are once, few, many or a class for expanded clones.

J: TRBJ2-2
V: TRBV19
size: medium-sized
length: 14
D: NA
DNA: TGTGCCAGTAGCTGGGGGATCGGCACCGGGGAGCTGTTTTTT
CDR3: CASSWGIGTGELFF

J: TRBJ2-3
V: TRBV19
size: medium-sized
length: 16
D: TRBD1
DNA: TGTGCCAGTAGTCGTAGGACAGGGGGTGGCACAGATACGCAGTATTTT
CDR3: CASSRRTGGGTDTQYF

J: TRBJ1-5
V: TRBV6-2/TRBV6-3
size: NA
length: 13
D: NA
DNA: TGTGCCAGCAGTTTGAGGGCGGATCAGCCCCAGCATTTT
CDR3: CASSLRADQPQHF

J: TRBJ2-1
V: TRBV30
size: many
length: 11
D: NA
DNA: TGTGCCTGGAGTGTAACCAATGAGCAGTTCTTC
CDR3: CAWSVTNEQFF

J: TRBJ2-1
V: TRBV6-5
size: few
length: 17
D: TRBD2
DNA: TGTGCCAGCAGTTACGGGCCTAGCGGGGGGCATTATAATGAGCAGTTCTTC
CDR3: CASSYGPSGGHYNEQFF

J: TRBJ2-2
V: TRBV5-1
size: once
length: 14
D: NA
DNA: TGCGCCAGCAGCTTGGTTTCGGGCCCCGGGGAGCTGTTTTTT
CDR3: CASSLVSGPGELFF

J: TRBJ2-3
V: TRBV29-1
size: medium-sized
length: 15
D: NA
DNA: TGCAGCGTTGAAAGTGTCCCCAGCATCACAGATACGCAGTATTTT
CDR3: CSVESVPSITDTQYF

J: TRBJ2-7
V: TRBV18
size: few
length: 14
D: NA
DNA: TGTGCCAGCTCACCCTCGGGGACAAGGGACGAGCAGTACTTC
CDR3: CASSPSGTRDEQYF

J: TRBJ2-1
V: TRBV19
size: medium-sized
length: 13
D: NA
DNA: TGTGCCAGTAGTTGGACAGTGGACAATGAGCAGTTCTTC
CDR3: CASSWTVDNEQFF

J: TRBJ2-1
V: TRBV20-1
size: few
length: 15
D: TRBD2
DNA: TGCAGTGCTAGGACGGGAGGACCGTCCTACAATGAGCAGTTCTTC
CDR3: CSARTGGPSYNEQFF

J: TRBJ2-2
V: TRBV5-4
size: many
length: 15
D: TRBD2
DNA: TGTGCCAGCAGCTCCGGGGGGACGAGTACCGGGGAGCTGTTTTTT
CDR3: CASSSGGTSTGELFF

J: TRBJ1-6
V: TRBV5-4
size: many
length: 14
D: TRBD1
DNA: TGTGCCAGCAGCTCACGGGGACAGGGGTTACCCCTCCACTTT
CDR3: CASSSRGQGLPLHF

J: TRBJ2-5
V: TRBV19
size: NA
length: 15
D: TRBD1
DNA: TGTGCCAGTAGTCGGACCGGGACAGGGACGGCTGAGCAGTACTTC
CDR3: CASSRTGTGTAEQYF

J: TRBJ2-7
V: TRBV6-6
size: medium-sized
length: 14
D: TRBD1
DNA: TGTGCCGCCAAGATCGGACAGGGGCCGCACGAGCAGTACTTC
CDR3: CAAKIGQGPHEQYF

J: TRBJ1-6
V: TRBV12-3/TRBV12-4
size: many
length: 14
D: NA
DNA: TGTGCCAGCAGTTTAGAGACAGCGAATTCACCCCTCCACTTT
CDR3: CASSLETANSPLHF

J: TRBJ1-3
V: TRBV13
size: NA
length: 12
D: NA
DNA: TGTGCCAGCGCCTCCTTCGGAAACACCATATATTTT
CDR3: CASASFGNTIYF

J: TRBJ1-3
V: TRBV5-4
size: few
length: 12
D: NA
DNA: TGTGCCAGCAGCTACAGTGGAAACACCATATATTTT
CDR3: CASSYSGNTIYF

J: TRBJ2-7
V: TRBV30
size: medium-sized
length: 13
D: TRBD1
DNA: TGTGCCTGGGGACAGGGACGTGATTACGAGCAGTACTTC
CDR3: CAWGQGRDYEQYF

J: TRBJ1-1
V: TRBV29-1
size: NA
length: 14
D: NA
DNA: TGCAGCGTCACCTCTTTGGGGGGTGTGACTGAAGCTTTCTTT
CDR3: CSVTSLGGVTEAFF

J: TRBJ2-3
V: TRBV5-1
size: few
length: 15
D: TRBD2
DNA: TGCGCCAGCAGGTTACTAGCGGACTCCACAGATACGCAGTATTTT
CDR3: CASRLLADSTDTQYF

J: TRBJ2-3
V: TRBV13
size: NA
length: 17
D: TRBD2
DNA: TGTGCCAGCAGCTTTCGATCCCGGGGGGACAGCACAGATACGCAGTATTTT
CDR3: CASSFRSRGDSTDTQYF

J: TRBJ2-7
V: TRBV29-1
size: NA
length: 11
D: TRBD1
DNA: TGCAGCGCCCGGGACAGCTACGAGCAGTACTTC
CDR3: CSARDSYEQYF

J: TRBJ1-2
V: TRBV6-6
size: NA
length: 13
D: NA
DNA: TGTGCCACTACCCAGGGGCTTAACTATGGCTACACCTTC
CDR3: CATTQGLNYGYTF

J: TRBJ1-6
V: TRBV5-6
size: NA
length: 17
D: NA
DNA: TGCGCCAGCAGCCAAGATACGGGACACCTCTATAATTCACCCCTCCACTTT
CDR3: CASSQDTGHLYNSPLHF

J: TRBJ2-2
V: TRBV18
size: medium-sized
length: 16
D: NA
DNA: TGTGCCAGCTCACTACAAACTGCGGCGCGCACCGGGGAGCTGTTTTTT
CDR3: CASSLQTAARTGELFF

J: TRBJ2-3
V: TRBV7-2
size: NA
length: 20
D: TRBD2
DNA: TGTGCCAGCAGCTTAGAGATGTGGACTAGCGGGGGGGCCAATAGAGATACGCAGTACTTT
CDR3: CASSLEMWTSGGANRDTQYF

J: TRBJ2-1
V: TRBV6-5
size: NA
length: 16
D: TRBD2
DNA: TGTGCCAGCAGTTCCGCCCTCGCGGGGGGGTGGGGTGAGCAGTTCTTC
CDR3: CASSSALAGGWGEQFF

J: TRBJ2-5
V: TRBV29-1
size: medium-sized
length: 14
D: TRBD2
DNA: TGCAGCGTTGAGGCTAGCGGGGGTGGAGAGACCCAGTACTTC
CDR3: CSVEASGGGETQYF

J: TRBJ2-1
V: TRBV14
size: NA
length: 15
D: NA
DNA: TGTGCCAGCAGTACCGGACAGTTCTCCTACAATGAGCAGTTCTTC
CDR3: CASSTGQFSYNEQFF

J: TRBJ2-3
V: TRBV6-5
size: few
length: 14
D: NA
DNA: TGTGCCATCAGTGAGCCCTCCAGAACAGATACGCAGTATTTT
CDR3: CAISEPSRTDTQYF

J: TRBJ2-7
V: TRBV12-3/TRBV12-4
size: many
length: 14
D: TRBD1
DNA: TGTGCCAGCAGTCCCTCCGGGACAGGAGGCGAGCAGTACTTC
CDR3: CASSPSGTGGEQYF

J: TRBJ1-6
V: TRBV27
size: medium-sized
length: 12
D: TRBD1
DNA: TGTGCCAGCAGTTTACAGGGGGCTCCCCTCCACTTT
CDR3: CASSLQGAPLHF

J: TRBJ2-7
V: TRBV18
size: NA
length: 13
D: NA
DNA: TGTGCCAGTACAGAGAGCATCTCCTACGAGCAGTACTTC
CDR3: CASTESISYEQYF

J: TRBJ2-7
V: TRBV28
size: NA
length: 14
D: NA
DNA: TGTGCCAGCAGGGTTAGGATCCTCTCCTACGAGCAGTACTTC
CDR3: CASRVRILSYEQYF

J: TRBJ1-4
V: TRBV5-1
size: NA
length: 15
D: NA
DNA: TGCGCCAGCAGCTTGTCTGGAGGGTTCAATGAAAAACTGTTTTTT
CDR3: CASSLSGGFNEKLFF

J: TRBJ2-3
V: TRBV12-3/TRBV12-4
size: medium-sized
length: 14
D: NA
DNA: TGTGCCAGCAGCGGAAACAGGGCCACAGATACGCAGTATTTT
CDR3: CASSGNRATDTQYF

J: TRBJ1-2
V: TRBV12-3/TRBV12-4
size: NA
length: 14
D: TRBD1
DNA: TGTGCCAGCAGTTATGGACAGGGGAGTTATGGCTACACCTTC
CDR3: CASSYGQGSYGYTF

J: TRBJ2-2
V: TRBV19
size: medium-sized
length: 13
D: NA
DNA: TGTGCCAGTATACAGGGACCCACCGGGGAGCTGTTTTTT
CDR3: CASIQGPTGELFF

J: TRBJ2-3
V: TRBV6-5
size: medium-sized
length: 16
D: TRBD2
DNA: TGTGCCAGCAGTTCACCCTTAGCGGGAGTGGGAGATACGCAGTATTTT
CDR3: CASSSPLAGVGDTQYF

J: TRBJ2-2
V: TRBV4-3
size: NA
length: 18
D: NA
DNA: TGCGCCAGCAGCCAAGAAGGAGGGGGGGCGTGGGCTACCGGGGAGCTGTTTTTT
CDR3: CASSQEGGGAWATGELFF

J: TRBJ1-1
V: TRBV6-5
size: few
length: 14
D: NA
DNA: TGTGCCAGCAGTCGGGACGGATTGAACACTGAAGCTTTCTTT
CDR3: CASSRDGLNTEAFF

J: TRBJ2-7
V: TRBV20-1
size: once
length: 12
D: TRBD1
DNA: TGCAGTGCTAGCAGGGGGAGCTACGAGCAGTACTTC
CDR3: CSASRGSYEQYF

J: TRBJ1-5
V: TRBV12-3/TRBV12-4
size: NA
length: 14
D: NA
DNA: TGTGCCAGCAGTTTTTGGGGTTTAAGCCAGCCCCAGCATTTT
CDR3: CASSFWGLSQPQHF

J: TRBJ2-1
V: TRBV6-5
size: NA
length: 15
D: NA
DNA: TGTGCCAGCAGTTACTCGGCAGGGTCCTACAATGAGCAGTTCTTC
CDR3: CASSYSAGSYNEQFF

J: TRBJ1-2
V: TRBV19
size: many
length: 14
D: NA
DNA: TGTGCCAGTAGTGTACCCCCAGGGTGCTATGGCTACACCTTC
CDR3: CASSVPPGCYGYTF

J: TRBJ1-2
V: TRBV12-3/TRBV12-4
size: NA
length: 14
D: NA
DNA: TGTGCCAGCAGTTCACTACGCGGGGGCTATGGCTACACCTTC
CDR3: CASSSLRGGYGYTF

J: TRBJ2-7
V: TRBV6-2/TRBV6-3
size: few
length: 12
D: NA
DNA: TGTGCCAGCAGTCAGGAATGGGGACGGCAGTACTTC
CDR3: CASSQEWGRQYF

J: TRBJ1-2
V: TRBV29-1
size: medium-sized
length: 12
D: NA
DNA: TGCAGCGTTCTTCCGGGACGAGGTGGCTACACCTTC
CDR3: CSVLPGRGGYTF